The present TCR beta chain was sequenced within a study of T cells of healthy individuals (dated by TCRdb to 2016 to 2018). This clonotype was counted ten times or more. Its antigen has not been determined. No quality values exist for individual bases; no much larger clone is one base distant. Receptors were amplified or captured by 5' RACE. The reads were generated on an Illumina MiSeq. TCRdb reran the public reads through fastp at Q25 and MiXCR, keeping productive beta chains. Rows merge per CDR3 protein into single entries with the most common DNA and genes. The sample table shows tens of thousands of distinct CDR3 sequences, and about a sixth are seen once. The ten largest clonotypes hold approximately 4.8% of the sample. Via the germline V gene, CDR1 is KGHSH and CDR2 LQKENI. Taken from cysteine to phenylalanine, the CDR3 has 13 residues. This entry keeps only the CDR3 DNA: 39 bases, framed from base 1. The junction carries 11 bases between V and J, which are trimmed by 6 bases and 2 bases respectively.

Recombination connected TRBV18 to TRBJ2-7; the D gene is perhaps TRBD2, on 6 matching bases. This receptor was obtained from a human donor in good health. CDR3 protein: CASSGGSPYEQYF. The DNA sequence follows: TGTGCCAGCTCCGGGGGAAGTCCCTACGAGCAGTACTTC.